The T cell receptor beta chain under discussion was sequenced for a study of tumor and adjacent non-tumor tissue in lung cancer. The germline V and J ends were trimmed by 6 bases and 5 bases, with 17 bases remaining between them. Germline V CDR1 and CDR2: SGHAT, FQNNGV. This CDR3 is 15 amino acids long. This clonotype was detected only once. The template was RNA from unsorted bulk tissue. This non-tumor lung sample came from over 3 cm beyond the tumor edge. TCRbeta libraries were built with three rounds of nested PCR, modified from ARM-PCR. TCRdb ran MiXCR on the multiplex PCR reads and lists one entry per CDR3 protein. The top ten hold 20% to 25% of the sample, which has about 86,000 distinct CDR3 sequences, around 82% seen once.

Specimen: distant non-tumor lung tissue. This chain uses TRBV11-2 with TRBJ1-5; no definite D call. The origin of this receptor is a woman in her forties or fifties with non-small cell lung cancer. The chain's CDR3 is CASRLSGRFDQPQHF. The CDR3 DNA reads TGTGCCAGCAGGCTCTCCGGGAGATTCGATCAGCCCCAGCATTTT.